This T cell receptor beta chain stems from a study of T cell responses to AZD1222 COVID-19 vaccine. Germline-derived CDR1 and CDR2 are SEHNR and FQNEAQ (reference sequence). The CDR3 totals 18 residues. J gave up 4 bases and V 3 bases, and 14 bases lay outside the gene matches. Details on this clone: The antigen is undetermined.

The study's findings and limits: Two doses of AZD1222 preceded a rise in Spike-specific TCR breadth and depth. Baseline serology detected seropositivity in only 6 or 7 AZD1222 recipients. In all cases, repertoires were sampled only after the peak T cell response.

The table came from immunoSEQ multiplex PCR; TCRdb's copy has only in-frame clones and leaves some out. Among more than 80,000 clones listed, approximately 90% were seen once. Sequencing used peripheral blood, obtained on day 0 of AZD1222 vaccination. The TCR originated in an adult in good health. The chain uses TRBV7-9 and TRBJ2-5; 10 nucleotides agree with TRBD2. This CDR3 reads CASSFPHRASGRIETQYF. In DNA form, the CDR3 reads TGTGCCAGCAGCTTTCCACATCGAGCTAGCGGGAGAATAGAGACCCAGTACTTC.